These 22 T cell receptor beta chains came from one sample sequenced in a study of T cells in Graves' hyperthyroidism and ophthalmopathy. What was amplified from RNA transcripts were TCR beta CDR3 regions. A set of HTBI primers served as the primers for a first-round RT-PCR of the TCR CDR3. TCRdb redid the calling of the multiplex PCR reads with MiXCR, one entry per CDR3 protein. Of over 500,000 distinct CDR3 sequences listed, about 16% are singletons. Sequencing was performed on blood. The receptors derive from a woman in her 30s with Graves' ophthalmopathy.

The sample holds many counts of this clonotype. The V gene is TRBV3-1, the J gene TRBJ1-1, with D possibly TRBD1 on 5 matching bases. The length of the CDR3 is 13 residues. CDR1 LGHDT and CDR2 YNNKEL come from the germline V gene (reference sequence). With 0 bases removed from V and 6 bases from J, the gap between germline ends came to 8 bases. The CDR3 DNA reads TGTGCCAGCAGCCAAGAAGGGGCTCCTGAAGCTTTCTTT. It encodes CASSQEGAPEAFF.

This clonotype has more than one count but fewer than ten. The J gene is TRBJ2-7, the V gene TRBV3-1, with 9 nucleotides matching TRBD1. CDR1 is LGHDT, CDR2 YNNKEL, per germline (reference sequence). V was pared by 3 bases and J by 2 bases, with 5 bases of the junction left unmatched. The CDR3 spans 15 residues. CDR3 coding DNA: TGTGCCAGCAGCCAGGGGACAGGGCAACCCTACGAGCAGTACTTC. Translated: CASSQGTGQPYEQYF.

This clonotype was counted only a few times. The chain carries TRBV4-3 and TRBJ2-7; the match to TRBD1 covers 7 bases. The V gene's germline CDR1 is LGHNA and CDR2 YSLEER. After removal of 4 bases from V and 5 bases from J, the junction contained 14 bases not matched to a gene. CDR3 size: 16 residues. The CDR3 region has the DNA TGCGCCAGCAGCCGCAGACAGGGCTTTGATTTGAACGAGCAGTACTTC. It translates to CASSRRQGFDLNEQYF.

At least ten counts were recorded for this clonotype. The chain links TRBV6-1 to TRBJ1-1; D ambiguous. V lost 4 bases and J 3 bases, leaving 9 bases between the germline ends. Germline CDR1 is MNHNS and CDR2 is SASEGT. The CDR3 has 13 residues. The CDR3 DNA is TGTGCCAGCAGTGTGTTCGCGGACACTGAAGCTTTCTTT. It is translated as CASSVFADTEAFF.

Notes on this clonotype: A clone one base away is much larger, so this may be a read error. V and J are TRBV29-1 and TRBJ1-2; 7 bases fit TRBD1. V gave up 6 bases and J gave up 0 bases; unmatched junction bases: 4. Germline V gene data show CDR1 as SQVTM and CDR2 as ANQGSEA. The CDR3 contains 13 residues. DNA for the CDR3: TGCAGCGTGAGCGGGACAGCTAACTATGGCTACACCTTC. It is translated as CSVSGTANYGYTF.

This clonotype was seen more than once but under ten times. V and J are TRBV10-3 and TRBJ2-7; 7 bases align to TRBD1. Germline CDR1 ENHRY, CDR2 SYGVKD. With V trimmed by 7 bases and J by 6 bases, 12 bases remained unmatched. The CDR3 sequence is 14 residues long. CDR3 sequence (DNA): TGTGCCATCACACGGGAAAGGGGGCGAAGCGAGCAGTACTTC. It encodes CAITRERGRSEQYF.

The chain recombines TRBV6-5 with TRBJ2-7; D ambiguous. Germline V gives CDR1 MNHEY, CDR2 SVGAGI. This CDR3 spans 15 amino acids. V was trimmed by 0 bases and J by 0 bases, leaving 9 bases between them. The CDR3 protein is CASSYSRSHSYEQYF. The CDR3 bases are TGTGCCAGCAGTTACTCTAGGTCCCACTCCTACGAGCAGTACTTC.

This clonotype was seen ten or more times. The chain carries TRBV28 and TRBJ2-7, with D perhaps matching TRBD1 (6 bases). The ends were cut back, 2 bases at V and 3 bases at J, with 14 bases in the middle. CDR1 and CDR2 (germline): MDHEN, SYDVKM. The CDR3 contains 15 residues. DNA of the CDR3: TGTGCCAGCAGTTTACTACAGGGAACTAACTACGAGCAGTACTTC. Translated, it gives CASSLLQGTNYEQYF.

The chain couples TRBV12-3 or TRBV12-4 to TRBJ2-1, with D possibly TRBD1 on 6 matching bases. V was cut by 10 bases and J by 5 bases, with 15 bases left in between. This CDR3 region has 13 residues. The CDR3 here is CATRKTGNNEQFF. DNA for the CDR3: TGTGCCACCCGAAAGACAGGTAACAATGAGCAGTTCTTC.

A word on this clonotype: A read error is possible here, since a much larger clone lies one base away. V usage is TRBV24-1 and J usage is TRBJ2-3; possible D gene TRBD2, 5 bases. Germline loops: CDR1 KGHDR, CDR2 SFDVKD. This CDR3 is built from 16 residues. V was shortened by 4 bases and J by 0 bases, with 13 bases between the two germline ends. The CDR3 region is CATSDSAAASTDTQYF. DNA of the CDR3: TGTGCCACCAGTGACTCAGCGGCAGCTAGCACAGATACGCAGTATTTT.

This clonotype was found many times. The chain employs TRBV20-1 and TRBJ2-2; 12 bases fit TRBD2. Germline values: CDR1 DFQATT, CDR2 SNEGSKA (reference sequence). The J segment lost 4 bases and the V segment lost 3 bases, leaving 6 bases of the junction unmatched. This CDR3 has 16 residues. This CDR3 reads CSASRLAGALTGELFF. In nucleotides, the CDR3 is TGCAGTGCTAGCAGACTAGCGGGAGCTCTCACCGGGGAGCTGTTTTTT.

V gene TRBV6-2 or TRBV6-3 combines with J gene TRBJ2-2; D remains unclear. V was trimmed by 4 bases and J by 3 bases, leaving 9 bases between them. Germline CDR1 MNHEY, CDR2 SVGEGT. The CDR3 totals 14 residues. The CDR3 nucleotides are TGTGCCAGCAGTTCCGGACGACACACCGGGGAGCTGTTTTTT. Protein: CASSSGRHTGELFF.

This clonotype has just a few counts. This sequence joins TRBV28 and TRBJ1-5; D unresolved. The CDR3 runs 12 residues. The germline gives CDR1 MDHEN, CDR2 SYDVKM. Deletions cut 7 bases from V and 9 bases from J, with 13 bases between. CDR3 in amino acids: CASNLNQLPQHF. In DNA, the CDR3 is TGTGCCAGCAACCTAAACCAGCTGCCCCAGCATTTT.

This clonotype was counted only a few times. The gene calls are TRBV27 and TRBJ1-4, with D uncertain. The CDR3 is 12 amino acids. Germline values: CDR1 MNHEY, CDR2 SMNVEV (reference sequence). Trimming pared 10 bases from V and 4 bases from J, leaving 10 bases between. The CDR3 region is CATRDRNEKLFF. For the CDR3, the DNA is TGTGCCACCCGGGATCGTAATGAAAAACTGTTTTTT.

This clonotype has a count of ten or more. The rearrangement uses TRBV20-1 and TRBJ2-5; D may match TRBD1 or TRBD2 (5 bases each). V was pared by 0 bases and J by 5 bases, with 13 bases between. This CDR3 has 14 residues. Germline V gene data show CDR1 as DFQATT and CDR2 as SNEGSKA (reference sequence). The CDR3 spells CSARDQGTGETQYF. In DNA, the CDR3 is TGCAGTGCTAGAGACCAGGGTACGGGGGAGACCCAGTACTTC.

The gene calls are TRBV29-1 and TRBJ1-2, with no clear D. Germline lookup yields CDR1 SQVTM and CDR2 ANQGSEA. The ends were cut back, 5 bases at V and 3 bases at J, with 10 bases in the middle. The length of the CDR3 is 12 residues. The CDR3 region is CSVQRADYGYTF. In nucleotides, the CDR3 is TGCAGCGTTCAGAGGGCTGACTATGGCTACACCTTC.

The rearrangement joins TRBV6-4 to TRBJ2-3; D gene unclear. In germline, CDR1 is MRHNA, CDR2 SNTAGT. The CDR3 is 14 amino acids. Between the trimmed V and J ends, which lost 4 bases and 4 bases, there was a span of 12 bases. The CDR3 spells CASSVETMADTQYF. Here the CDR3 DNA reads TGTGCCAGCAGTGTCGAGACAATGGCAGATACGCAGTATTTT.

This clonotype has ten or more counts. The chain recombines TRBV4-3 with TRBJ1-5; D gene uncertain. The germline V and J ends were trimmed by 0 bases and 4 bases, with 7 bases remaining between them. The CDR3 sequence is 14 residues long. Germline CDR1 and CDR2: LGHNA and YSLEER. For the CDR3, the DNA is TGCGCCAGCAGCCAAGAAGGCGGAAATCAGCCCCAGCATTTT. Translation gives CASSQEGGNQPQHF.

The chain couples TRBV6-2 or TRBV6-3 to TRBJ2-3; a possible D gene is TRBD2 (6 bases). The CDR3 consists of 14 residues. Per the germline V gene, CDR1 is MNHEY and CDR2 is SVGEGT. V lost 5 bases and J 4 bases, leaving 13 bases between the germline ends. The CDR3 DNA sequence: TGTGCCAGCAGTAATCGGGAGCGCGCAGATACGCAGTATTTT. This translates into CASSNRERADTQYF.

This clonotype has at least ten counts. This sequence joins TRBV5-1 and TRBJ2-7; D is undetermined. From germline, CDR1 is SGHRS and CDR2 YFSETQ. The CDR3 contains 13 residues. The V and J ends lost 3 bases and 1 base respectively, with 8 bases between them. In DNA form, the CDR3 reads TGCGCCAGCAGCTATGAAGATTCCTACGAGCAGTACTTC. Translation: CASSYEDSYEQYF.

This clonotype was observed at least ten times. The CDR3 region is CASSDAAAPYYEQYF. CDR3 coding DNA: TGTGCCAGCAGTGATGCGGCAGCCCCCTACTACGAGCAGTACTTC. This chain connects TRBV6-1 to TRBJ2-7; unclear D gene. This CDR3 spans 15 amino acids. Trimming stripped 3 bases from V and 3 bases from J, with 15 bases between. Germline CDR1 MNHNS, CDR2 SASEGT.

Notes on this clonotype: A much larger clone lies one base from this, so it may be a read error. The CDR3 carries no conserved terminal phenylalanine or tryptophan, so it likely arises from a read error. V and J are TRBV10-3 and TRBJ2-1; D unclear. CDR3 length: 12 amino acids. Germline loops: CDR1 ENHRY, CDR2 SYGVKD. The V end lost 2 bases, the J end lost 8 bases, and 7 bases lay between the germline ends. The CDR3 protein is CAISETSDEQFL. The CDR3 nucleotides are TGTGCCATCAGTGAGACCAGTGATGAGCAGTTCCTC.